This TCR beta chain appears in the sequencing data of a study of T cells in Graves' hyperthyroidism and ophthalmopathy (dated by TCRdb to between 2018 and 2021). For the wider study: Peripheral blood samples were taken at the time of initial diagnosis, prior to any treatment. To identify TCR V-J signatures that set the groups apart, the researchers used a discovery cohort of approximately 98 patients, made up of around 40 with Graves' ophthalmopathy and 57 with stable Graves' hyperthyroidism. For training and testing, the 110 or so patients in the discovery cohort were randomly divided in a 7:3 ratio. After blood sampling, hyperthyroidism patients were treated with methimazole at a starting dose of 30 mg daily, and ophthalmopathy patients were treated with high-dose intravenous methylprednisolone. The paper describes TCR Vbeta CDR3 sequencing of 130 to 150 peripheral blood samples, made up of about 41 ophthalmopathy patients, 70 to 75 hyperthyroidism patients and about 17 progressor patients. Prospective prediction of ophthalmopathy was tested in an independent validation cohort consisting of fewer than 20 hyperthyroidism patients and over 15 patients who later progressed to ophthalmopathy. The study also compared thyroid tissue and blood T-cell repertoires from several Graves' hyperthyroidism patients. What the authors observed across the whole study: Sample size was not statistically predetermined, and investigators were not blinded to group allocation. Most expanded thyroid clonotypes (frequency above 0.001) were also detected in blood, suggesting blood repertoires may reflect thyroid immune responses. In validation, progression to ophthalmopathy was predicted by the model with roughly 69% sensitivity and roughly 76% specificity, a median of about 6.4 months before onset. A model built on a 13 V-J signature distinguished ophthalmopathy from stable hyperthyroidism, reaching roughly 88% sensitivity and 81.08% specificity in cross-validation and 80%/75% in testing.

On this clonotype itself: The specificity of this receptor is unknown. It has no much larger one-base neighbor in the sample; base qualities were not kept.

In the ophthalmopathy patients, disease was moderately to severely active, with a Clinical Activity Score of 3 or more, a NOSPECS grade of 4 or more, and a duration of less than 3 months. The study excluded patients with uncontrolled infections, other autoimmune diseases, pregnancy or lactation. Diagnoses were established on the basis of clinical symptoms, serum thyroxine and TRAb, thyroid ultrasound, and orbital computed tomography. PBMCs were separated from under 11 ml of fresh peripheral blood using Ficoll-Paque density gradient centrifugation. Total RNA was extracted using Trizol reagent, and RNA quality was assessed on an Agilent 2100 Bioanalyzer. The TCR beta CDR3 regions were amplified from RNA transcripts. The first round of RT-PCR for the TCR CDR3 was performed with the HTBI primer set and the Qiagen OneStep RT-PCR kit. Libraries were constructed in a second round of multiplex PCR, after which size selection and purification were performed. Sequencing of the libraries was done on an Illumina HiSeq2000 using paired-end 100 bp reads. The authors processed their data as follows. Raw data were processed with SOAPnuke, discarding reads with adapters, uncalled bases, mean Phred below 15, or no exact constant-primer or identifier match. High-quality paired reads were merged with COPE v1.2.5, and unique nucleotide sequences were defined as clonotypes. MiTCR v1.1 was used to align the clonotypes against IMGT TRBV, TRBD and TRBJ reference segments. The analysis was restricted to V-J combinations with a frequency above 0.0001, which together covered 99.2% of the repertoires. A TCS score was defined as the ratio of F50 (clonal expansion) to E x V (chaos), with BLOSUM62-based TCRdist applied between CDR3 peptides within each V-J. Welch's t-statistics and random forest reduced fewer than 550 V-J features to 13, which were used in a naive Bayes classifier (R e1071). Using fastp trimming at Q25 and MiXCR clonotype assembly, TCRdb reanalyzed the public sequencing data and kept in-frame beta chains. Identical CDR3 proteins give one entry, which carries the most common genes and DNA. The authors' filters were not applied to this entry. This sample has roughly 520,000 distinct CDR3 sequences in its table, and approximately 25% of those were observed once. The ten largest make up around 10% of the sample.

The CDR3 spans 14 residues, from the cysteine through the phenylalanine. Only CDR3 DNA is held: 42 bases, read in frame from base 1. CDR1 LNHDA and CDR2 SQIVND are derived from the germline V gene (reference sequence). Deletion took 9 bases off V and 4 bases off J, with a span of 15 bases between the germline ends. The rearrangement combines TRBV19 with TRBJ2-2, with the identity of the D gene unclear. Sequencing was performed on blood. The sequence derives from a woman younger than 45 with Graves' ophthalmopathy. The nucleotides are TGTGCCAGCAACGCCAAGGCTCTCACCGGGGAGCTGTTTTTT. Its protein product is CASNAKALTGELFF.